This T cell receptor (beta chain) derives from a study of glioma-infiltrating T cells after dendritic cell vaccination. Study-level information: Glioblastoma patients came from Phase I and II dendritic cell vaccination trials.

The CDR3 has 13 residues. Deletions cut 7 bases from V and 5 bases from J, with 12 bases between. Germline assignment: CDR1 MNHEY and CDR2 SVGAGI. TCRdb keeps only in-frame clones here, not all; method: immunoSEQ multiplex PCR. Here the sample spans over 80,000 clones, about 90% being singletons. This sequence originates from a human donor with glioblastoma. The chain combines TRBV6-5 with TRBJ1-5, with a weak D call TRBD1 (6 bases). The specimen comprised blood, sampled before dendritic cell vaccination. CDR3 DNA sequence: TGTGCCAGCAAGAGGGGGAAGGATCAGCCCCAGCATTTT. Its translation is CASKRGKDQPQHF.